The rows below give T cell receptor beta chains drawn from one sample of a study of cytomegalovirus exposure and HLA in healthy donors. Data came from immunoSEQ multiplex PCR; TCRdb stores just in-frame clones and leaves some out. The sample holds 110,000 to 150,000 clones, 55% to 85% seen once. What was sequenced was PBMCs. These receptors were taken from a man in his forties in good health and CMV-seronegative. The CDR3 runs from the conserved cysteine through the conserved F or W. The order of the fields is V gene, J gene, CDR3 protein.

TRBV5-1,TRBJ2-7,CASSSRDRGFHCGQYF
TRBV4-2,TRBJ2-5,CASSPGLAGGQETQYF
TRBV5-6,TRBJ2-7,CASSLVDRYEQYF
TRBV6-5,TRBJ1-6,CASSYNLIDNSPLHF
TRBV5-1,TRBJ1-6,CASSSQARNSPLHF
TRBV4-3,TRBJ2-1,CASSLRQGDYNEQFF
TRBV9,TRBJ1-1,CASSVDEAATAAFF
TRBV4-2,TRBJ1-3,CASSPRDRDYTIYF
TRBV7-9,NA,CASSLDYYTYEQYF
TRBV10-3,TRBJ2-7,CAISEDSGRSREQYF
TRBV6-5,TRBJ2-2,CASSSSRRTTGELFF
TRBV29-1,TRBJ1-2,CSGLTGGPRGYTF
TRBV19,TRBJ2-3,CASTYRGQGGDTQYF
TRBV6-5,TRBJ2-1,CASSRGYNEQFF
TRBV10-1,TRBJ2-3,CASSEYSLGGTQYF
TRBV19,TRBJ2-3,CVPGSTDTQYF
TRBV7-8,TRBJ1-1,CASSSHRGTEAFF
TRBV6-5,TRBJ2-3,CASSRGGKTDTQYF